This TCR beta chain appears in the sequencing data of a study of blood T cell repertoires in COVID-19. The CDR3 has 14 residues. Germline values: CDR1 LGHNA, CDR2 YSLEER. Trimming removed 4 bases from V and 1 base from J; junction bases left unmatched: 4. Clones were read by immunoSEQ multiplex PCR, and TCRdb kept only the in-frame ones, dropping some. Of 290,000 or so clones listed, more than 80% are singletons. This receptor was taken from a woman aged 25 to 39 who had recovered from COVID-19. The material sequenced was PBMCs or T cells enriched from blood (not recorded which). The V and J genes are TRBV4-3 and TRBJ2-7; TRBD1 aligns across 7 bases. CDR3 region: CASSPDRVSYEQYF. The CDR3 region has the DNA TGCGCCAGCAGCCCCGACAGGGTATCCTACGAGCAGTACTTC.